This T cell receptor beta chain is from a study of OX40 agonist ivuxolimab in advanced cancers. Study-level results: There was clonal expansion of CD4+ and CD8+ blood T cells by week 6 at 0.1 to 3.0 mg/kg. Compared with others, partial responders at 0.1-3.0 mg/kg displayed clonal expansion among the lowest. CD8+ T cells showed, on average, more clonal expansion than CD4+ cells.

Clones were sequenced by immunoSEQ multiplex PCR, and TCRdb holds only the in-frame ones, with some missing. The repertoire holds approximately 60,000 clones, with approximately 86% as singletons. Blood sampling was done at baseline, cycle 4 day 1, and cycle 7 day 1. This clone has a single count. Its antigen is undetermined. Source: CD4+ or CD8+ T cells sorted from blood, taken in a trial of the OX40 agonist ivuxolimab. The TCR was taken from an adult with an advanced solid tumor such as melanoma, head and neck, liver or kidney cancer.

CDR3 protein: CASREAETQYF. Written as DNA, the CDR3 is TGCGCCAGCAGAGAGGCAGAGACCCAGTACTTC. The chain employs TRBV5-1 and TRBJ2-5; unclear D gene. The ends were cut back, 5 bases at V and 4 bases at J, with 6 bases in the middle. This CDR3 spans 11 amino acids. Germline V gene lookup returns CDR1 SGHRS and CDR2 YFSETQ.